Reported below is one T cell receptor (beta chain). Its recognized antigen is unknown. The input lacks base qualities; no much larger clone sits a single base away. Synthetic TCR analog templates were spiked into each PCR to estimate absolute template abundance from read counts. TCRbeta CDR3 regions were amplified from genomic DNA with bias-controlled V and J gene primers using the immunoSEQ assay. Sequencing of rearranged TCRbeta segments was performed at approximately 20X coverage. The original pipeline was this. Clustering was used to correct sequencing errors, and CDR3s were annotated against IMGT to assign V, D and J genes. Only productive TCRbeta rearrangements were used in downstream analyses, excluding out-of-frame or stop-codon sequences. Clonality was computed as one minus Shannon entropy normalized by the log of the number of unique productive sequences. Fisher's exact test with Benjamini-Hochberg correction, using a cutoff of adjusted p below 0.01, was how clones that differed between time points or between blood and tumor were identified. The immuneACCESS repertoire file appears here via TCRdb, limited to in-frame rearrangements. These files lack a portion of the clones; in checked studies, under half of the deficit traces to unresolved V genes, and the cause of the others is not known. V, J and clone size were drawn from that table, and D and trimming were deduced from the DNA. Across this sample there are fewer than 50,000 clones, with less than 95% seen only once. The ten largest account for less than 9.5% of the sample.

This sample stems from a study of PD-L1 blockade in urothelial cancer (dated by TCRdb to 2016 to 2017). Broadly, across the study: All patients started therapy in about 2014 and received atezolizumab 1,200 mg intravenously every 3 weeks. Pretreatment tumor samples and matched peripheral blood, collected serially before and after atezolizumab treatment, underwent TCR sequencing. An ECOG performance status of 0 or 1 was recorded for the patients, and 0 to 3 prior chemotherapy regimens had been received by the patients. Durable clinical benefit meant progression-free survival longer than 6 months, and TCR features were also tested against progression-free and overall survival. A median of about 140,000 T cells and some 90,000 unique TCRs was obtained from blood samples, and a median clonality of roughly 0.082 was observed. About 90% of the roughly 30 patients were identified as males with urothelial cancer of bladder origin, and a prior smoking history was reported by 18 of 29 patients. Blood samples were analyzed at two time points: 3 weeks after treatment start (second dose) and 6 weeks after treatment start. Pretreatment blood TCR-seq was available for twenty-nine patients, at least one posttreatment blood collection was obtained for 25 or so patients, and tumor TCR-seq was available for 25 or so patients. In the same patients who had TCR sequencing, pretreatment tumors also underwent whole exome sequencing and RNA sequencing. Somatic, immune and clinical correlates of response to PD-L1 blockade with atezolizumab in urothelial cancer were the focus of an exploratory multi-omic analysis. Several patients achieved durable clinical benefit and 15 to 20 did not. The study at large found these results: A pretreatment peripheral blood TCR clonality below the median was linked to improved progression-free and overall survival. Because of the small sample size (n ≈ 30) and the many exploratory analyses performed, the results are intended to be regarded as hypothesis-generating. Among patients with durable benefit, tumor-associated TCR clones showed greater expansion in peripheral blood 3 weeks after treatment started (n ≈ 23, p = 0.022).

The intended sense of this specimen's time point label: peripheral blood 6 weeks after treatment start. The cohort comprised nearly 30 patients with locally advanced or metastatic urothelial carcinoma treated at Memorial Sloan Kettering on a trial protocol. Peripheral blood mononuclear cells were collected pretreatment and during treatment, at between 1 and 8 total time points per patient. The Qiagen DNeasy Blood extraction kit was used to purify genomic DNA from total PBMCs and from tumor samples. Collected pretreatment and during treatment, PBMCs were isolated and stored as previously described. According to the germline V gene (reference sequence), CDR1 reads MNHEY and CDR2 reads SMNVEV. Germline trimming amounts to 5 bases on V and 8 bases on J, with 13 as the count of junction bases outside the gene matches. Measured from the cysteine to the phenylalanine, the CDR3 is 15 residues long. Only the CDR3 DNA is retained, 45 bases long and in frame from the first base.

The chain is made from TRBV27 and TRBJ1-2; the central 8 bases match TRBD1. This clonotype originated in a man between 65 and 79 years old with urothelial cancer. Specimen: PBMCs, collected around atezolizumab (anti-PD-L1) treatment. The sequenced DNA is TGTGCCAGCAGTCCCCAAGACAGGGGAGCATACGGCTACACCTTC. It translates as CASSPQDRGAYGYTF.